A selection of T cell receptor beta chains follows, all from one sample in a study of blood T cells in healthy people across ages. TCRdb re-called the 5' RACE reads through MiXCR, storing one row per CDR3 protein. In the table there are more than 650,000 distinct CDR3 sequences, 40% to 65% of which are singletons. The sample consisted of blood. These receptor sequences come from a man aged 80 or over in good health. CDR3s include the opening cysteine and the closing phenylalanine or tryptophan. A D gene is named only where the DNA matches it firmly. Size is omitted from some rows. Given values are once, few, many or a class for expanded clones.

J gene,clone size,V gene,D gene,CDR3 protein,CDR3 DNA
TRBJ2-3,few,TRBV7-3,.,CASSPGGGRTDTQYF,TGTGCCAGCAGCCCTGGGGGCGGTCGCACAGATACGCAGTATTTT
TRBJ1-1,.,TRBV10-3,.,CAITRTVNTEAFF,TGTGCCATCACTAGGACAGTGAACACTGAAGCTTTCTTT
TRBJ2-2,.,TRBV9,.,CASSTALVLIDTGELFF,TGTGCCAGCAGCACCGCCTTGGTTCTCATAGACACCGGGGAGCTGTTTTTT
TRBJ2-7,few,TRBV2,TRBD2,CASTGTSVSYEQYF,TGTGCCAGCACGGGGACTAGCGTCTCCTACGAGCAGTACTTC
TRBJ2-5,.,TRBV6-5,.,CASSYGADPRETQYF,TGTGCCAGCAGTTACGGGGCTGACCCAAGAGAGACCCAGTACTTC
TRBJ2-1,.,TRBV20-1,.,CSASVLKGLDNEQFF,TGCAGTGCTTCAGTACTGAAGGGTCTGGACAATGAGCAGTTCTTC
TRBJ1-6,.,TRBV21-1,.,CASSSFGRDGNSPLHF,TGTGCCAGCAGCAGCTTCGGCCGGGACGGGAATTCACCCCTCCACTTT
TRBJ2-7,few,TRBV20-1,.,CSARAMEGSYEQYF,TGCAGTGCTAGGGCTATGGAGGGTTCCTACGAGCAGTACTTC
TRBJ2-7,.,TRBV7-2,.,CASSPTMGGYEQYF,TGTGCCAGCAGCCCTACGATGGGCGGGTACGAGCAGTACTTC
TRBJ2-1,.,TRBV27,.,CASSFRMVVINEQFF,TGTGCCAGCAGTTTTCGGATGGTGGTAATCAATGAGCAGTTCTTC
TRBJ1-1,.,TRBV12-3/TRBV12-4,TRBD1,CASRQGFGTEAFF,TGTGCCAGCAGACAGGGGTTTGGCACTGAAGCTTTCTTT
TRBJ2-7,.,TRBV21-1,.,CASLRDRDFPGTYEQYF,TGTGCCAGCCTCCGGGACAGGGACTTCCCTGGAACTTACGAGCAGTACTTC
TRBJ2-7,once,TRBV10-3,.,CAVSATSQSHYEQYF,TGTGCCGTCAGTGCCACTAGCCAATCCCACTACGAGCAGTACTTC
TRBJ2-1,few,TRBV6-5,TRBD2,CASSYSPGLGDEQFF,TGTGCCAGCAGTTACTCCCCGGGACTAGGGGATGAGCAGTTCTTC
TRBJ1-2,.,TRBV9,.,CASSDQPGDYYGYTF,TGTGCCAGCAGCGACCAGCCCGGGGATTACTATGGCTACACCTTC